This T cell receptor (beta chain) was sequenced during a study of blood T cell repertoires in COVID-19. Study summary: Donors in the United States, Italy and Spain gave samples during acute or convalescent COVID-19. PBMCs, B-cell-depleted T cells, or T cells were the source of the cDNA or gDNA that made up the material.

Original methodology: Reference gene primer amplification gave estimated nucleated cell counts. Sequencing was performed with immunoSEQ multiplex PCR; in TCRdb, only in-frame clones are kept and a portion is missing. That table is the source of V, J and clone size, and D and trimming were worked out from the DNA. The sample carries roughly 350,000 clones, 85% recorded once. The V gene lost 0 bases and the J gene lost 6 bases, with 13 bases spanning the gap. Germline V gene sequence: CDR1 SGHTS, CDR2 YDEGEE. The CDR3 sequence is 15 residues long. The TCR originated in a woman in her late teens or twenties with acute or convalescent COVID-19. Input material: peripheral blood. The J gene is TRBJ1-5, the V gene TRBV5-8, with D maybe TRBD1 (6 bases). This chain's CDR3 is CASSLVGTTGQPQHF. CDR3 in DNA: TGTGCCAGCAGCTTGGTTGGGACAACGGGTCAGCCCCAGCATTTT. The complete variable domain, with remaining parts taken from reference TRBV5-8 and TRBJ1-5, reads EAGVTQSPTHLIKTRGQQATLRCSPISGHTSVYWYQQALGLGLQFLLWYDEGEERNRGNFPPRFSGRQFPNYSSELNVNALELEDSALYLCASSLVGTTGQPQHFGDGTRLSIL.